This is a list of T cell receptor beta chains from one sample in a study of T cell repertoires in cytomegalovirus infection. TCRdb reanalysed the reads using MiXCR and keeps one entry per CDR3 protein. The data contain 300,000 to 400,000 distinct CDR3 sequences, approximately 9.5% of them singletons. The sample consisted of PBMCs. These receptor sequences come from a human donor in good health (CMV status not recorded). Some clones in this sample may be carry-over from other donors' samples. Both conserved end residues are part of each CDR3. The D gene is left open where the match is weak. Clone sizes are given selectively: once, few, many, or a class where the clone is expanded.

NA	few	TRBV7-6	TRBJ1-1	CASSLSAGNPTEAFF	TGTGCCAGCAGCTTATCCGCAGGGAACCCCACTGAAGCTTTCTTT
NA	few	TRBV23-1	TRBJ2-7	CASPRDSKYEQYF	TGCGCCAGCCCCCGGGACTCGAAGTACGAGCAGTACTTC
NA	few	TRBV7-9	TRBJ1-1	CASKGGSEAFF	TGTGCCAGCAAGGGGGGGTCTGAAGCTTTCTTT
TRBD1	few	TRBV19	TRBJ1-4	CASSPDRGVNEKLFF	TGTGCCAGTAGCCCTGACAGGGGCGTAAATGAAAAACTGTTTTTT
NA	once	TRBV30	TRBJ1-4	CAWSSQTGATNEKLFF	TGTGCCTGGAGTAGTCAGACGGGCGCAACTAATGAAAAACTGTTTTTT
TRBD1	NA	TRBV10-3	TRBJ1-2	CAISESGTGKYGYTF	TGTGCCATCAGTGAGTCGGGGACAGGAAAGTATGGCTACACCTTC
NA	many	TRBV7-2	TRBJ2-4	CASSRDISLAKNIQYF	TGTGCCAGCAGCCGTGACATCTCTTTAGCCAAAAACATTCAGTACTTC
NA	NA	TRBV7-3	TRBJ2-3	CASSSGPPGADTQYF	TGTGCCAGCAGCTCGGGGCCCCCCGGCGCAGATACGCAGTATTTT
TRBD2	NA	TRBV4-2	TRBJ2-5	CASSQSRLAGEETQYF	TGTGCCAGCAGCCAATCCCGACTAGCGGGGGAGGAGACCCAGTACTTC
TRBD1	many	TRBV7-2	TRBJ1-5	CASSLGGQGAGNQPQHF	TGTGCCAGCAGCTTAGGCGGACAGGGGGCAGGGAATCAGCCCCAGCATTTT
TRBD1	many	TRBV20-1	TRBJ1-2	CSAGGQGIFRYGYTF	TGCAGTGCTGGAGGACAGGGTATATTCCGGTATGGCTACACCTTC
NA	few	TRBV7-3	TRBJ2-5	CASCERGSGQETQYF	TGTGCCAGCTGCGAAAGGGGCAGCGGCCAAGAGACCCAGTACTTC
NA	few	TRBV20-1	TRBJ2-3	CSALQGRTDTQYF	TGCAGTGCTCTACAGGGCCGGACAGATACGCAGTATTTT